This TCR beta chain was identified during a study of blood T cell repertoires in COVID-19 (dated by TCRdb to 2020 to 2021). Concerning the study at large: Collaborator samples came from the United States, Italy and Spain and covered acute and convalescent phases of COVID-19. Subjects who had been exposed to COVID-19, were actively infected with it, or had recovered from it provided the deeply sampled blood TCRbeta repertoires that made up the dataset. A freely available public database, intended as a resource for researchers studying the immune response to SARS-CoV-2, is where the repertoires were released. The samples were drawn from two sources: the first 160 participants of the ongoing ImmuneRACE study, and 1,000 to 1,500 subjects contributed by 6 global collaborators. The material from the prospective study consisted of cDNA or gDNA derived from T cells, B-cell-depleted T cells, or PBMCs. Where available, HLA class I and class II types were taken from metadata supplied by the sample provider and were not determined by assay-based typing. Sample metadata almost always included a de-identified subject ID, COVID-19 status, age in years and sex. The research as a whole found: The amount of clinical and demographic metadata varied by source and participant and was provided uncurated.

The immunoSEQ Assay, a bias-controlled multiplex PCR, was used to amplify TCRbeta CDR3 regions from genomic DNA. Regarding the original processing steps: The number of nucleated cells in each sample was estimated by amplification of reference gene primers within the assay. Sequence reads were collapsed and filtered to measure the absolute abundance of every unique TCRbeta CDR3 rearrangement. For each sample, productive Simpson clonality was calculated as the square root of Simpson's diversity index across productive rearrangements. TCRdb carries this immuneACCESS record with in-frame sequences only. Its versions omit some clonotypes, under half of them owing to an unresolved V gene in the studies checked, with the rest unexplained. That table supplies the V and J calls and clone size; D and trimming were determined from the DNA. This sample holds over 350,000 clones; about nine tenths were observed only once. The ten largest make up more than 1.4% of the sample.

The collaborating institutions used their own protocols to collect whole blood in K2EDTA tubes. For TCRbeta analysis, collaborators shipped samples as frozen whole blood, isolated PBMCs, or DNA extracted from either of those sample types. As to this clone: No antigen is known for it. No base quality information exists; no much larger clone differs at one position. This same CDR3 is encoded by further DNA sequences in the sample.

The junction carries 9 bases between V and J, which are trimmed by 0 bases and 3 bases respectively. The CDR3 runs 14 residues from the cysteine to the phenylalanine. Just CDR3 DNA is preserved here, 42 bases in frame from base 1. Taken from the germline V gene, the CDR1 and CDR2 loops are SGHRS and YFSETQ. The sequence was obtained from a woman aged 25 to 45 with active or convalescent COVID-19. The V gene is TRBV5-1 and the J gene is TRBJ2-5, with TRBD2 as a weak D call on 6 bases. The sample was peripheral blood. CDR3 reads: CASSLAGGKETQYF. The nucleotide sequence is TGCGCCAGCAGCTTGGCCGGGGGTAAAGAGACCCAGTACTTC. Where the CDR3 stops, the reference TRBV5-1 and TRBJ2-5 genes take over; the full variable domain is KAGVTQTPRYLIKTRGQQVTLSCSPISGHRSVSWYQQTPGQGLQFLFEYFSETQRNKGNFPGRFSGRQFSNSRSEMNVSTLELGDSALYLCASSLAGGKETQYFGPGTRLLVL.